This T cell receptor (beta chain) originates from a study of CD4+ T cells in melanoma. Study-wide results and limits: Reportedly, melanoma neoantigen-specific CD4+ T cells showed varied differentiation states. CD8+ T cell, macrophage and B cell function reportedly correlated with neoantigen-specific CD4+ T cells.

Germline CDR1 and CDR2: LNHDA and SQIVND (reference sequence). CDR3 length: 16 amino acids. The V gene end was trimmed by 9 bases and the J gene end by 0 bases; junction bases not matched to a gene: 11. About this clone itself: Its specificity is unknown.

Repertoires were generated with immunoSEQ multiplex PCR, while TCRdb's copy carries only in-frame clones and drops some. Of about 10,000 clones listed, roughly two thirds are singletons. The TCR comes from a human donor with melanoma. J is TRBJ2-3 and V is TRBV19; 8 bases line up with TRBD2. The sample taken for sequencing was cells from a culture (not recorded whether cultured in vitro). The CDR3 sequence: CASRGERGTSTDTQYF. CDR3 in DNA: TGTGCCAGCCGGGGGGAGCGGGGGACTAGCACAGATACGCAGTATTTT.